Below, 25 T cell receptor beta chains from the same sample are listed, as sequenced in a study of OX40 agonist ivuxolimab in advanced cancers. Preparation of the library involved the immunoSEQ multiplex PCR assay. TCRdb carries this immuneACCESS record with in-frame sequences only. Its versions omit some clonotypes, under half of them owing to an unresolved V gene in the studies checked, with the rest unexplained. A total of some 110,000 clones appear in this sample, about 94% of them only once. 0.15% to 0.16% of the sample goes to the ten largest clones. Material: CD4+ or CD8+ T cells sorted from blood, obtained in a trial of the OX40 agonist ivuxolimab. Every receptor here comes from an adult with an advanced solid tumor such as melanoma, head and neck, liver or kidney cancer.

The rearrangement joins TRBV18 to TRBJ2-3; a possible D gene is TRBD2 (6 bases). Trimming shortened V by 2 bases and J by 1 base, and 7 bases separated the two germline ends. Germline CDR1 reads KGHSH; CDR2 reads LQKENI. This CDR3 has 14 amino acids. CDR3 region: CASSPRLGTDTQYF. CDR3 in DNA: TGTGCCAGCTCACCAAGACTAGGCACAGATACGCAGTATTTT.

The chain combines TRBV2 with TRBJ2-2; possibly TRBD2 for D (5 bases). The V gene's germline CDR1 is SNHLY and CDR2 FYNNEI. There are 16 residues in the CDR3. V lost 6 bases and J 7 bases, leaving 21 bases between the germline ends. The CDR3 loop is CASRPHFGPAGGELFF. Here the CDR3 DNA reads TGTGCCAGCAGGCCCCATTTCGGACCTGCGGGCGGGGAGCTGTTTTTT.

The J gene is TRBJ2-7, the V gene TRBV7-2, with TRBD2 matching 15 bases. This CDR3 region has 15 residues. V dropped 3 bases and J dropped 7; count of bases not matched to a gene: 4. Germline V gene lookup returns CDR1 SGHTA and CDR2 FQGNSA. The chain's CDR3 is CASSFGLAGGPEQYF. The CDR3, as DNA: TGTGCCAGCAGCTTCGGACTAGCGGGAGGGCCGGAGCAGTACTTC. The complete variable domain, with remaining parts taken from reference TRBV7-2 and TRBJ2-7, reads GAGVSQSPSNKVTEKGKDVELRCDPISGHTALYWYRQSLGQGLEFLIYFQGNSAPDKSGLPSDRFSAERTGGSVSTLTIQRTQQEDSAVYLCASSFGLAGGPEQYFGPGTRLTVT.

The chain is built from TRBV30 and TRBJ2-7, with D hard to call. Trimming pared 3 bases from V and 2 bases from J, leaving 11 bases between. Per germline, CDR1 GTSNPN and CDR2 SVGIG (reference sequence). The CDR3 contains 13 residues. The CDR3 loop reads CAWSQDQTYEQYF. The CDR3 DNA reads TGTGCCTGGAGCCAGGACCAGACCTACGAGCAGTACTTC.

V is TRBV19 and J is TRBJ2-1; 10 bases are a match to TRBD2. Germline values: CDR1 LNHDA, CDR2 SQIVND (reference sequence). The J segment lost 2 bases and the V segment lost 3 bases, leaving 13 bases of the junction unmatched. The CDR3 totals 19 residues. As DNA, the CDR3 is TGTGCCAGTAGTATGAGGAAGGGACTAGCGAGCTCGGCCTACAATGAGCAGTTCTTC. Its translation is CASSMRKGLASSAYNEQFF.

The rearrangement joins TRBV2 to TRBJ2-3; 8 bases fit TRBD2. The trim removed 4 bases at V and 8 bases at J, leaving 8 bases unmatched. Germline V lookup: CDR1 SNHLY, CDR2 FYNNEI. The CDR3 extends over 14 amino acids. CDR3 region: CASSGGAGEGTQYF. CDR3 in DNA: TGTGCCAGCAGTGGGGGAGCGGGAGAGGGTACGCAGTATTTT. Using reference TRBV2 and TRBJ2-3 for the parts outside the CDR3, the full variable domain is EPEVTQTPSHQVTQMGQEVILRCVPISNHLYFYWYRQILGQKVEFLVSFYNNEISEKSEIFDDQFSVERPDGSNFTLKIRSTKLEDSAMYFCASSGGAGEGTQYFGPGTRLTVL.

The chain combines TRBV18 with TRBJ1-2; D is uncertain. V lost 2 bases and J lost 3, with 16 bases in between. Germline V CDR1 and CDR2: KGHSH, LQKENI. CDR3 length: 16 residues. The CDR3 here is CASSPGEMREDYGYTF. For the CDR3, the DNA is TGTGCCAGCTCACCAGGGGAGATGAGGGAAGACTATGGCTACACCTTC.

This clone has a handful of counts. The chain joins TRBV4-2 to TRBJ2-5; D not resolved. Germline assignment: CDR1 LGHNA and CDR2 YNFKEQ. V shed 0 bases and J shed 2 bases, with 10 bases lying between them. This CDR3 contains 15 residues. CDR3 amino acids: CASSQDALGQETQYF. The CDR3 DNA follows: TGTGCCAGCAGCCAAGACGCCCTAGGGCAAGAGACCCAGTACTTC.

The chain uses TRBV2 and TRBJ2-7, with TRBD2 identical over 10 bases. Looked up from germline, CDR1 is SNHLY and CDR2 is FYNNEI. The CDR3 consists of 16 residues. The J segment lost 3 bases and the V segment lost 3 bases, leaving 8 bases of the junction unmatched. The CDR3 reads CASSEKRGGLYYEQYF. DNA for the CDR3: TGTGCCAGCAGTGAGAAGCGGGGGGGCCTTTACTACGAGCAGTACTTC.

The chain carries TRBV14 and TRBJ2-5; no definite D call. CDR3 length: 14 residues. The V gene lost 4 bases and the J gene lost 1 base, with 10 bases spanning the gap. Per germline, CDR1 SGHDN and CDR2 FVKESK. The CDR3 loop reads CASSPLVTQETQYF. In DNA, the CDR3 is TGTGCCAGCAGCCCCTTGGTGACCCAAGAGACCCAGTACTTC. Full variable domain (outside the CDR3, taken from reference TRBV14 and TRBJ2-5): EAGVTQFPSHSVIEKGQTVTLRCDPISGHDNLYWYRRVMGKEIKFLLHFVKESKQDESGMPNNRFLAERTGGTYSTLKVQPAELEDSGVYFCASSPLVTQETQYFGPGTRLLVL.

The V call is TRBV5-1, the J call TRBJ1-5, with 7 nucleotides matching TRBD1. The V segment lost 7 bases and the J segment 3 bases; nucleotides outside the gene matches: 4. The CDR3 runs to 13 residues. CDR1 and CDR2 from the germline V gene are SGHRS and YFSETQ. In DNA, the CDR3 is TGCGCCAGCCGGCAGGGGGTCAATCAGCCCCAGCATTTT. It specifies CASRQGVNQPQHF.

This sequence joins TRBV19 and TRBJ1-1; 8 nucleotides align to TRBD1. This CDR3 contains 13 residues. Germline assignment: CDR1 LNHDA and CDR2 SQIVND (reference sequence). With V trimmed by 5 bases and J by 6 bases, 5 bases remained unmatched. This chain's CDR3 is CASSDLQGAEAFF. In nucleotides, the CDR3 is TGTGCCAGTAGTGACTTACAGGGGGCTGAAGCTTTCTTT.

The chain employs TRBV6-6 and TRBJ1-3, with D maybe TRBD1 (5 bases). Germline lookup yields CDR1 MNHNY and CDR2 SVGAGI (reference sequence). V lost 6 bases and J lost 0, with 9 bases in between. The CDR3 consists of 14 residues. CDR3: CASSWQGSGNTIYF. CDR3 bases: TGTGCCAGCAGCTGGCAGGGCTCTGGAAACACCATATATTTT.

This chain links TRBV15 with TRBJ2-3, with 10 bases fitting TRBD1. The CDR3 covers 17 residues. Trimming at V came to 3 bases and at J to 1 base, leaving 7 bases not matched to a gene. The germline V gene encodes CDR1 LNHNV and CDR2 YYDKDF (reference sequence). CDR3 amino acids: CATSRGQGTSRTDTQYF. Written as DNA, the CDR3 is TGTGCCACCAGCAGGGGACAGGGGACTTCCCGCACAGATACGCAGTATTTT. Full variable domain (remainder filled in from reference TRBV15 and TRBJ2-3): DAMVIQNPRYQVTQFGKPVTLSCSQTLNHNVMYWYQQKSSQAPKLLFHYYDKDFNNEADTPDNFQSRRPNTSFCFLDIRSPGLGDTAMYLCATSRGQGTSRTDTQYFGPGTRLTVL.

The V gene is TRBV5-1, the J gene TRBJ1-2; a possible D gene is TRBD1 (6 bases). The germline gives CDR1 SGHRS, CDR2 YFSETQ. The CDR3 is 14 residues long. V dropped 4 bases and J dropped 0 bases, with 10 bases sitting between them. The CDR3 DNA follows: TGCGCCAGCAGCATAGGACAGACTAACTATGGCTACACCTTC. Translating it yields CASSIGQTNYGYTF. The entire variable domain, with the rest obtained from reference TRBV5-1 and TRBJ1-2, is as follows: KAGVTQTPRYLIKTRGQQVTLSCSPISGHRSVSWYQQTPGQGLQFLFEYFSETQRNKGNFPGRFSGRQFSNSRSEMNVSTLELGDSALYLCASSIGQTNYGYTFGSGTRLTVV.

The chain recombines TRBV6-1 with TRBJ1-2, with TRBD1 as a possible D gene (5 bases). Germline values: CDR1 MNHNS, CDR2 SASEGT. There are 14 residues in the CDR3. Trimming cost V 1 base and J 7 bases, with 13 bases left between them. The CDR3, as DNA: TGTGCCAGCAGTGAAGGTGCGCAGGGAGGTGGCTACACCTTC. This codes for CASSEGAQGGGYTF.

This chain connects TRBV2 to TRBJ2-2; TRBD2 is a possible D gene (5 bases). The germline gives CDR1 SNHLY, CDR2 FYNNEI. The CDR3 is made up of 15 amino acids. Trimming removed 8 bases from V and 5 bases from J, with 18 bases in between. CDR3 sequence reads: CASASGRGGTGELFF. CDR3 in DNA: TGTGCCAGCGCGAGCGGACGAGGCGGAACCGGGGAGCTGTTTTTT.

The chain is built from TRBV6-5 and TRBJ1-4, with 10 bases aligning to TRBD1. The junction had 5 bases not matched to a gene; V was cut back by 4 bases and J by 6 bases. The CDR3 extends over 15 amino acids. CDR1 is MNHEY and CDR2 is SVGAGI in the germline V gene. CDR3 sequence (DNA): TGTGCCAGCAGTTTTCAGACAGGGGGCTATGAAAAACTGTTTTTT. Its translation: CASSFQTGGYEKLFF.

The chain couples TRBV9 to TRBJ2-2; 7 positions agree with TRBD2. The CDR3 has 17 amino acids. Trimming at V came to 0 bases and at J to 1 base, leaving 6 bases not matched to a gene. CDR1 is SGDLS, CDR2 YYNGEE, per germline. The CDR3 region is CASSVGASGRNTGELFF. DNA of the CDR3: TGTGCCAGCAGCGTAGGGGCTAGCGGAAGGAACACCGGGGAGCTGTTTTTT.

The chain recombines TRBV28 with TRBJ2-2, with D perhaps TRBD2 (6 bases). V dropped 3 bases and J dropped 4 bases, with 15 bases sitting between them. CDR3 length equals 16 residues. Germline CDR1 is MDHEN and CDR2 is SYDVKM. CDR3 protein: CASSLGRGRGTGELFF. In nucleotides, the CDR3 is TGTGCCAGCAGTTTGGGGCGGGGTCGTGGCACCGGGGAGCTGTTTTTT.

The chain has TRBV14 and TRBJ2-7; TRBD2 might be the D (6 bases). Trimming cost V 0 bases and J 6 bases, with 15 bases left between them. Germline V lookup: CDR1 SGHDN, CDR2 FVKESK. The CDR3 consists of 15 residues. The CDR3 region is CASSQDPAGKAEQYF. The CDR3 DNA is TGTGCCAGCAGCCAAGATCCGGCGGGGAAGGCCGAGCAGTACTTC.

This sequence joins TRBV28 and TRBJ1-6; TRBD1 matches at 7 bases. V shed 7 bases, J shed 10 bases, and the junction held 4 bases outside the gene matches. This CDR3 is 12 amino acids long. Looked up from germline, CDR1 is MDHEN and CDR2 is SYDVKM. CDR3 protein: CASTSGGSPLHF. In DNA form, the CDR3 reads TGTGCCAGCACCTCAGGGGGATCACCCCTCCACTTT. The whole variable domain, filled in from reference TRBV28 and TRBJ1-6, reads DVKVTQSSRYLVKRTGEKVFLECVQDMDHENMFWYRQDPGLGLRLIYFSYDVKMKEKGDIPEGYSVSREKKERFSLILESASTNQTSMYLCASTSGGSPLHFGNGTRLTVT.

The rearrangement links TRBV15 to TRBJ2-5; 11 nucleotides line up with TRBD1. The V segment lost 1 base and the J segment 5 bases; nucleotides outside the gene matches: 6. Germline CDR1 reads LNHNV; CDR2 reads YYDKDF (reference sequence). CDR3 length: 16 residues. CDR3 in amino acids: CATSRGDRGYVETQYF. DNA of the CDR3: TGTGCCACCAGCAGAGGGGACAGGGGGTATGTCGAGACCCAGTACTTC.

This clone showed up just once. Here the CDR3 reads CASSPRVYNEQFF. The CDR3 nucleotides are TGTGCCAGCAGTCCCCGAGTATACAATGAGCAGTTCTTC. This rearrangement joins TRBV28 to TRBJ2-1, with unresolved D. Trimming took 5 bases from V and 4 from J, leaving 9 bases between them. Germline CDR1 is MDHEN and CDR2 is SYDVKM. CDR3 length: 13 residues.

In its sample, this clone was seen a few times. The CDR3 here is CASSTANTGELFF. The DNA of the CDR3 is TGTGCCAGCTCGACAGCGAACACCGGGGAGCTGTTTTTT. The rearrangement links TRBV18 to TRBJ2-2, with D possibly matching TRBD1 (5 bases). V was shortened by 6 bases and J by 0 bases, with 5 bases between the two germline ends. From germline, CDR1 is KGHSH and CDR2 LQKENI. The CDR3 consists of 13 residues.